A selection of T cell receptor beta chains follows, all from one sample in a study of T cells in Graves' hyperthyroidism and ophthalmopathy. Each CDR3 protein gets one entry after TCRdb re-called the multiplex PCR reads with MiXCR. The sample contains 450,000 to 650,000 distinct CDR3 sequences, more than 13% of which appear only once. The material sequenced was blood. These receptor sequences come from a young woman with Graves' ophthalmopathy. CDR3s include the opening cysteine and the closing phenylalanine or tryptophan. The order of the fields is clone size, D gene, V gene, J gene, CDR3 protein, CDR3 DNA. The D gene is left open where the match is weak. The size entry is marked missing in some rows and otherwise reads once, few, many or a size class.

>few|TRBD1|TRBV7-2|TRBJ1-2
CASSPLMVGTGRNGYTF
TGTGCCAGCAGCCCTCTTATGGTCGGGACAGGGAGGAATGGCTACACCTTC
>many|-|TRBV27|TRBJ1-1
CASSPIGGVGDLLWANTEAFF
TGTGCCAGCAGTCCTATCGGTGGGGTGGGTGATCTTCTGTGGGCAAACACTGAAGCTTTCTTT
>many|-|TRBV11-2|TRBJ2-1
CASSLGGLSTNEQFF
TGTGCCAGCAGCCTGGGGGGACTCTCGACCAATGAGCAGTTCTTC
>many|TRBD1|TRBV5-1|TRBJ1-2
CATSGQGNYGYTF
TGCGCCACCTCGGGACAGGGGAACTATGGCTACACCTTC
>many|TRBD1|TRBV12-3/TRBV12-4|TRBJ1-1
CASRGTGRTNTEAFF
TGTGCCAGCAGAGGGACAGGGAGGACGAACACTGAAGCTTTCTTT
>many|-|TRBV20-1|TRBJ1-1
CSARDQAGFLEAFF
TGCAGTGCTAGAGATCAGGCAGGGTTTCTTGAAGCTTTCTTT
>many|TRBD2|TRBV7-6|TRBJ2-3
CASSLWETSGEFSYPADTQYF
TGTGCCAGCAGCTTATGGGAGACTAGCGGAGAATTTTCCTACCCGGCAGATACGCAGTATTTT
>many|-|TRBV5-1|TRBJ2-3
CASSLGTKVADTQYF
TGCGCCAGCAGCTTGGGGACTAAAGTGGCAGATACGCAGTATTTT
>few|TRBD2|TRBV5-4|TRBJ2-5
CASREGLAEETQYF
TGTGCCAGCAGAGAGGGACTAGCGGAAGAGACCCAGTACTTC
>-|TRBD1|TRBV20-1|TRBJ1-6
CSARRTGAYSPLHF
TGCAGTGCTAGAAGGACAGGGGCCTATTCACCCCTCCACTTT
>many|-|TRBV12-3/TRBV12-4|TRBJ2-2
CASSFAPTGELFF
TGTGCCAGCAGTTTTGCTCCAACCGGGGAGCTGTTTTTT
>many|TRBD2|TRBV18|TRBJ2-3
CASSPTASGKTDTQYF
TGTGCCAGCTCACCAACGGCCAGCGGGAAAACAGATACGCAGTATTTT
>few|TRBD1|TRBV6-1|TRBJ1-5
CASSLGQGRGPQHF
TGTGCCAGCAGTCTCGGACAGGGCCGGGGGCCCCAGCATTTT
>-|TRBD2|TRBV9|TRBJ2-1
CASSPPAGGLRNEQFF
TGTGCCAGCAGCCCTCCGGCGGGGGGACTGAGGAATGAGCAGTTCTTC
>many|-|TRBV5-8|TRBJ2-5
CASSFEASQETQYF
TGTGCCAGCAGCTTCGAGGCCAGCCAAGAGACCCAGTACTTC
>-|TRBD2|TRBV25-1|TRBJ2-1
CASSEYPGGNTGARDEQFF
TGTGCCAGCAGTGAATATCCGGGGGGGAATACCGGGGCGCGTGATGAGCAGTTCTTC
>-|-|TRBV9|TRBJ1-5
CASGRGGGNQPQHF
TGTGCCAGCGGCCGCGGAGGGGGCAATCAGCCCCAGCATTTT
>-|TRBD1|TRBV25-1|TRBJ2-7
CASSRDPDRGKGFYEQYF
TGTGCCAGCAGTCGGGACCCTGACAGGGGTAAAGGGTTCTACGAGCAGTACTTC
>many|-|TRBV7-9|TRBJ2-5
CASSFDAGQLKGETQYF
TGTGCCAGCAGCTTTGACGCGGGACAGTTAAAAGGAGAGACCCAGTACTTC
>few|-|TRBV6-5|TRBJ2-5
CASSYSDTGHQETQYF
TGTGCCAGCAGTTACTCGGATACGGGACACCAAGAGACCCAGTACTTC
>few|-|TRBV20-1|TRBJ1-2
CSARDLGTGAPPTVPNYGYTF
TGCAGTGCTAGAGATCTTGGGACGGGGGCCCCTCCAACAGTTCCTAACTATGGCTACACCTTC
>many|-|TRBV27|TRBJ1-4
CASSSLDRLGNEKLFF
TGTGCCAGCAGTTCGTTAGACAGGTTGGGGAATGAAAAACTGTTTTTT